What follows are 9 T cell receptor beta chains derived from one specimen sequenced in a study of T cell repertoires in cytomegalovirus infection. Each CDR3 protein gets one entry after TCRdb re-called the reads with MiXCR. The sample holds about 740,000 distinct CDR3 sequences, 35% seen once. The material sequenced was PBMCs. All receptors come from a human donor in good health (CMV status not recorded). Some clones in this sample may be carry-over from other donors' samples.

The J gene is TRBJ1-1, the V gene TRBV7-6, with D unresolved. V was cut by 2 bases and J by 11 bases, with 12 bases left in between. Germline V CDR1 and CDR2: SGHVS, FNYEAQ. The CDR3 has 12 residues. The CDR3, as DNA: TGTGCCAGCAGCTTATCGGACCCGGTCGCTTTCTTT. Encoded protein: CASSLSDPVAFF.

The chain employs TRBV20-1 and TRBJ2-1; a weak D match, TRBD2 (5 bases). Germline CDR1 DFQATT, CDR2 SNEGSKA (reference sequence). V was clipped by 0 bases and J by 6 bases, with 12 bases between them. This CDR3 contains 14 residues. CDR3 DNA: TGCAGTGCTAGAGATACCGTTCGGGGCAATGAGCAGTTCTTC. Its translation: CSARDTVRGNEQFF.

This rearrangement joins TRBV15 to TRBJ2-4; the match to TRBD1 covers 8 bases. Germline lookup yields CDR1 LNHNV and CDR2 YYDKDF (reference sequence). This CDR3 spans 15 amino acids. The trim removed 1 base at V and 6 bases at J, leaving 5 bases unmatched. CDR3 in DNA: TGTGCCACCAGCAGAGTGGGACAGGATTTAAACATTCAGTACTTC. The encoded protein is CATSRVGQDLNIQYF.

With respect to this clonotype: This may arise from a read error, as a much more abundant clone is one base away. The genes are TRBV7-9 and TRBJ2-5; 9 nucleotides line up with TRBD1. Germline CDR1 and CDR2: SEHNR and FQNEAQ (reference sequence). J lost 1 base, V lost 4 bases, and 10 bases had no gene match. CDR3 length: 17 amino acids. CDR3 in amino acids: CASSSMDRGGVQETQYF. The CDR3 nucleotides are TGTGCCAGCAGCTCAATGGACAGGGGCGGTGTCCAAGAGACCCAGTACTTC.

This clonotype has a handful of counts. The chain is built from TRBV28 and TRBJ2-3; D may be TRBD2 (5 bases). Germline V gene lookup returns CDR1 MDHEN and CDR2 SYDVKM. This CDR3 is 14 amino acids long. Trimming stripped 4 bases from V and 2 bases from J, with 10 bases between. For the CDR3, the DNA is TGTGCCAGCAGTTCTAGCACGTTCACAGATACGCAGTATTTT. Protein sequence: CASSSSTFTDTQYF.

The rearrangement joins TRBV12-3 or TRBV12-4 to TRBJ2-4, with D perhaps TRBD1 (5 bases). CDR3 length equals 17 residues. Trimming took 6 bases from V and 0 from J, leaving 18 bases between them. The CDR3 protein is CASSPFGRVGAKNIQYF. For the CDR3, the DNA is TGTGCCAGCAGCCCCTTTGGCAGGGTGGGAGCCAAAAACATTCAGTACTTC.

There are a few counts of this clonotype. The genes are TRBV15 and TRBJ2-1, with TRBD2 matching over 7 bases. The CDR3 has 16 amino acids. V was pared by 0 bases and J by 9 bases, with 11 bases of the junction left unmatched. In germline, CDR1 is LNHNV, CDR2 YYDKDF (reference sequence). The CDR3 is CATSRDHAISGSEQFF. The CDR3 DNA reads TGTGCCACCAGCAGAGATCACGCAATTAGCGGGTCTGAGCAGTTCTTC. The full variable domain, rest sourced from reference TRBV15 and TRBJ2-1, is DAMVIQNPRYQVTQFGKPVTLSCSQTLNHNVMYWYQQKSSQAPKLLFHYYDKDFNNEADTPDNFQSRRPNTSFCFLDIRSPGLGDTAMYLCATSRDHAISGSEQFFGPGTRLTVL.

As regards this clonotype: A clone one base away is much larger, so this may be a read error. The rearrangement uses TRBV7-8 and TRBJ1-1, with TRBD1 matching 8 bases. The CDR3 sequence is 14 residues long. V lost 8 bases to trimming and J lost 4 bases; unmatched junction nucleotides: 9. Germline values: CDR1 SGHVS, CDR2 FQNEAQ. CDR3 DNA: TGTGCCAGCCGCTCCGACAGGGGATCCACTGAAGCTTTCTTT. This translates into CASRSDRGSTEAFF.

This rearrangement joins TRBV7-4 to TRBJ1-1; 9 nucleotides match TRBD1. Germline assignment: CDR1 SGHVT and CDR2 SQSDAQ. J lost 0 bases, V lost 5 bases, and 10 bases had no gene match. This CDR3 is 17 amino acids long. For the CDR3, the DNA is TGTGCCAGCAGCCCGAGCTCGGGACAGGGATTGAACACTGAAGCTTTCTTT. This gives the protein CASSPSSGQGLNTEAFF. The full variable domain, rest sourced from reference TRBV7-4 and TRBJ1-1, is GAGVSQSPRYKVAKRGRDVALRCDSISGHVTLYWYRQTLGQGSEVLTYSQSDAQRDKSGRPSGRFSAERPERSVSTLKIQRTEQGDSAVYLCASSPSSGQGLNTEAFFGQGTRLTVV.